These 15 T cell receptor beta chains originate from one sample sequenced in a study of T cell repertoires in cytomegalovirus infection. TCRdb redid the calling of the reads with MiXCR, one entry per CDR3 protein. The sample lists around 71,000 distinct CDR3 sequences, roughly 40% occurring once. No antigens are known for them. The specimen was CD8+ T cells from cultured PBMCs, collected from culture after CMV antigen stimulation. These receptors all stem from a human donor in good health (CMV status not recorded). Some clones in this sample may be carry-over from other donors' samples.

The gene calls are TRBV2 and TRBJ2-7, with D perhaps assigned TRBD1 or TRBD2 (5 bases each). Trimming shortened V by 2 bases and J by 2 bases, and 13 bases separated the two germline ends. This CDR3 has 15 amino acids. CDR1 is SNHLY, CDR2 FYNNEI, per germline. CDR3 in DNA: TGTGCCAGCAGTGAAATGATCGGGGCAGCCTACGAGCAGTACTTC. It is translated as CASSEMIGAAYEQYF.

The CDR3 spells CASSWASGGSNTGELFF. As DNA, the CDR3 is TGTGCCAGCAGTTGGGCTAGCGGGGGCTCGAACACCGGGGAGCTGTTTTTT. The V and J genes are TRBV6-2 or TRBV6-3 and TRBJ2-2; 10 bases map to TRBD2. The CDR3 runs 17 residues. V shed 4 bases, J shed 0 bases, and the junction held 5 bases outside the gene matches. Germline V gene lookup returns CDR1 MNHEY and CDR2 SVGEGT.

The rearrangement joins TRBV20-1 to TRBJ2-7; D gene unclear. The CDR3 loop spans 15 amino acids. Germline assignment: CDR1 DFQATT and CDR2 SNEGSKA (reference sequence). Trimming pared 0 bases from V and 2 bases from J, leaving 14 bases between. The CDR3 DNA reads TGCAGTGCTAGAGATTTGAAGGTGAACCCCTACGAGCAGTACTTC. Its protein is CSARDLKVNPYEQYF.

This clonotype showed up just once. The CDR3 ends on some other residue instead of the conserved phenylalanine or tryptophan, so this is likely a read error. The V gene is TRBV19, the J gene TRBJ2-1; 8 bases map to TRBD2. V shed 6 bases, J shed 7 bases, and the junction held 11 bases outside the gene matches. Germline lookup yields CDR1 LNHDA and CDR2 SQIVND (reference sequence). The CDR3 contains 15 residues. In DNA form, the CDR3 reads TGTGCCAGTAGAGAACTAGCGGCCGTAGGGAATGAGCAGTTCCTC. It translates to CASRELAAVGNEQFL.

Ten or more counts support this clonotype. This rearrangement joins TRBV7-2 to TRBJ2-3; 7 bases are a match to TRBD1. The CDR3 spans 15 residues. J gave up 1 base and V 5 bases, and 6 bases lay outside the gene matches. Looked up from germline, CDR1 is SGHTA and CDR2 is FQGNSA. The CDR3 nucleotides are TGTGCCAGCAGCCGCCGTGACAGGGGCACAGATACGCAGTATTTT. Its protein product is CASSRRDRGTDTQYF.

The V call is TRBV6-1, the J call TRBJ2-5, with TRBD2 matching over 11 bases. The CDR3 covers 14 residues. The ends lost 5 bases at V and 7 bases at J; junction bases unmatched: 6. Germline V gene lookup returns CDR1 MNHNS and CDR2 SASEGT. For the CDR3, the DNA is TGTGCCAGCAGTTTGACTAGCGGGGAAAGGACCCAGTACTTC. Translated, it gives CASSLTSGERTQYF.

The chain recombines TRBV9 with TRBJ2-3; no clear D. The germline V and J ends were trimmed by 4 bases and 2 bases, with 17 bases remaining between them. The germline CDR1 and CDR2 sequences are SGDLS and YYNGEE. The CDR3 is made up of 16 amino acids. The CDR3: CASSPRPALSTDTQYF. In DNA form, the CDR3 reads TGTGCCAGCAGCCCGCGTCCAGCGCTCTCCACAGATACGCAGTATTTT.

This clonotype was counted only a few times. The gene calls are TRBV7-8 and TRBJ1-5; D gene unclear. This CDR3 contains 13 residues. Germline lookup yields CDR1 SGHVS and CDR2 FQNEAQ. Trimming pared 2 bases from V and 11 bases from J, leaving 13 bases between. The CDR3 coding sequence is TGTGCCAGCAGCTTAAGTGGGTGGCAGTCCCAGCATTTT. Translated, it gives CASSLSGWQSQHF.

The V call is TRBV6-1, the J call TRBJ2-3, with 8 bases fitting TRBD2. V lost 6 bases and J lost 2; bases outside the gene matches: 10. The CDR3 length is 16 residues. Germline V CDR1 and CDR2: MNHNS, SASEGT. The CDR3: CASRDREGAATDTQYF. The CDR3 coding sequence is TGTGCCAGCAGAGACCGGGAGGGAGCGGCCACAGATACGCAGTATTTT.

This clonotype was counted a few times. The CDR3 loop reads CSVIRLQQGYYEQYF. CDR3 coding DNA: TGCAGCGTGATTAGATTACAACAGGGTTACTACGAGCAGTACTTC. This chain connects TRBV29-1 to TRBJ2-7, with D maybe TRBD1 (6 bases). The germline gives CDR1 SQVTM, CDR2 ANQGSEA. The V and J ends lost 6 bases and 3 bases respectively, with 21 bases between them. This CDR3 comprises 15 residues.

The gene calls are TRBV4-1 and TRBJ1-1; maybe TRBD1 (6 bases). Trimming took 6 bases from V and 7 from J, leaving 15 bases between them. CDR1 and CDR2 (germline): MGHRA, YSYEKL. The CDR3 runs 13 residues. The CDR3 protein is CASREGGGGEAFF. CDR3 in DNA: TGCGCCAGCAGAGAGGGAGGGGGTGGTGAAGCTTTCTTT.

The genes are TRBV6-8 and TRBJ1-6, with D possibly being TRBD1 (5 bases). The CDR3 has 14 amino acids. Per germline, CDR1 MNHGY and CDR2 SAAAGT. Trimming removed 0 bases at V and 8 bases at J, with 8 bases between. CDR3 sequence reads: CASSYSDSDSPLHF. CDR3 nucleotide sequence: TGTGCCAGCAGTTACTCTGACAGCGATTCACCCCTCCACTTT.

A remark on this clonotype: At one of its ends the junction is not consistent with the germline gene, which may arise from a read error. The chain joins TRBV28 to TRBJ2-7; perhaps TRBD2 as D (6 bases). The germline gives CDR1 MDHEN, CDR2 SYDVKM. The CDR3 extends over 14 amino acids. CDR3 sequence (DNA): TGTGCCAGCAGTCGGAGGGCCTTCCTCTACAAGCAGTACTTC. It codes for CASSRRAFLYKQYF.

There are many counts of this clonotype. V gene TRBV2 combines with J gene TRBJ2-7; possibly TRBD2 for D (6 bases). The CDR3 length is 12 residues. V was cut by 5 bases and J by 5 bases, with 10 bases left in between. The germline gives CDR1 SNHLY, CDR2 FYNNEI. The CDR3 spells CASSSGEDEQYF. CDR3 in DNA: TGTGCCAGCAGTTCGGGGGAAGACGAGCAGTACTTC.

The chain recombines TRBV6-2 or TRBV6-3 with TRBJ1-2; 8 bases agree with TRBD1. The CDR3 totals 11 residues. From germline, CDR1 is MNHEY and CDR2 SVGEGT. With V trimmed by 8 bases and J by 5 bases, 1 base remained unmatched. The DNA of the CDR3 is TGTGCCAGCCGACAGGGGTATGGCTACACCTTC. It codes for CASRQGYGYTF.